One and the same sample provided the 26 T cell receptor beta chains below, sequenced in a study of shared clonotypes between healthy human individuals. Method: immunoSEQ multiplex PCR; TCRdb's copy keeps in-frame clones and lacks some. Of around 690,000 clones in the sample, less than 95% were seen once. Sequenced: memory CD8+ T cells from PBMCs. Specified subset: CD45RO+ cells pooled with CCR7-negative TemRA cells. The source of these receptors is a man between 18 and 35 years old in good health. Some clones in this sample may be carry-over from other donors' samples.

This clone was seen a handful of times. The CDR3 reads CSVLILGFTEAFF. Here the CDR3 DNA reads TGCAGCGTTCTCATATTGGGCTTCACTGAAGCTTTCTTT. The V gene is TRBV29-1, the J gene TRBJ1-1; D is unclear. The CDR3 contains 13 residues. V lost 5 bases, J lost 4 bases, and 14 bases lay in between. CDR1 and CDR2 (germline): SQVTM, ANQGSEA. The full variable domain, rest sourced from reference TRBV29-1 and TRBJ1-1, is SAVISQKPSRDICQRGTSLTIQCQVDSQVTMMFWYRQQPGQSLTLIATANQGSEATYESGFVIDKFPISRPNLTFSTLTVSNMSPEDSSIYLCSVLILGFTEAFFGQGTRLTVV.

This clone was detected ten times or more. Other DNA sequences in this sample translate to the same CDR3. This chain links TRBV4-1 with TRBJ2-7; no clear D. Trimming cost V 1 base and J 3 bases, with 7 bases left between them. Germline-derived CDR1 and CDR2 are MGHRA and YSYEKL. The CDR3 is made up of 13 amino acids. As DNA, the CDR3 is TGCGCCAGCAGCCAAGGACTTGGCTACGAGCAGTACTTC. Its protein product is CASSQGLGYEQYF.

CDR3 nucleotides: TGTGCCAGCAGCTTGTTGGTGGGACAAAATAATTCACCCCTCCACTTT. Translation: CASSLLVGQNNSPLHF. This chain links TRBV5-6 with TRBJ1-6; D may be TRBD1 (6 bases). Trimming stripped 1 base from V and 5 bases from J, with 13 bases between. Germline CDR1 is SGHDT and CDR2 is YYEEEE. The CDR3 is 16 residues long.

Of note for this clone: Other DNA sequences in the sample encode the same CDR3. The chain combines TRBV9 with TRBJ2-7, with TRBD2 matching over 8 bases. Trimming at V came to 0 bases and at J to 1 base, leaving 0 bases not matched to a gene. Germline values: CDR1 SGDLS, CDR2 YYNGEE. CDR3 length equals 14 residues. CDR3 protein: CASSVGLASYEQYF. The CDR3 DNA is TGTGCCAGCAGCGTAGGACTAGCGTCCTACGAGCAGTACTTC.

The rearrangement links TRBV30 to TRBJ2-1; 7 bases align to TRBD2. CDR1 GTSNPN and CDR2 SVGIG come from the germline V gene (reference sequence). Trimming took 2 bases from V and 3 from J; bases not matched to a gene: 13. The CDR3 totals 17 residues. The CDR3 is CAWSWASGLKFYNEQFF. As DNA, the CDR3 is TGTGCCTGGAGTTGGGCTAGCGGCTTGAAATTCTACAATGAGCAGTTCTTC.

The chain joins TRBV7-9 to TRBJ2-1; D not resolved. V gave up 3 bases and J gave up 4 bases, with 7 bases separating them. The length of the CDR3 is 13 residues. Germline-derived CDR1 and CDR2 are SEHNR and FQNEAQ (reference sequence). CDR3 protein: CASSFGEYNEQFF. In DNA, the CDR3 is TGTGCCAGCAGCTTCGGCGAATACAATGAGCAGTTCTTC.

The chain couples TRBV2 to TRBJ1-1, with D hard to call. This CDR3 spans 12 amino acids. Germline assignment: CDR1 SNHLY and CDR2 FYNNEI. V was trimmed by 2 bases and J by 7 bases, leaving 8 bases between them. CDR3 protein: CASSEPDGEAFF. CDR3 DNA sequence: TGTGCCAGCAGTGAACCCGACGGTGAAGCTTTCTTT.

The chain is built from TRBV5-8 and TRBJ2-7, with a weak D call TRBD2 (5 bases). V lost 4 bases and J lost 3, with 14 bases in between. The CDR3 runs 14 residues. The germline V gene has CDR1 SGHTS and CDR2 YDEGEE. As DNA, the CDR3 is TGTGCCAGCAGCCCGCTTGCGGGCTACTACGAGCAGTACTTC. Protein sequence: CASSPLAGYYEQYF.

J is TRBJ2-7 and V is TRBV19, with TRBD2 matching over 10 bases. J was trimmed by 3 bases and V by 4 bases; bases with no gene match: 6. The germline V gene encodes CDR1 LNHDA and CDR2 SQIVND (reference sequence). CDR3 size: 15 residues. The CDR3 DNA is TGTGCCAGTAGTACCCGGACTAGCGGCGACTACGAGCAGTACTTC. As protein: CASSTRTSGDYEQYF.

The rearrangement joins TRBV7-2 to TRBJ2-7; the D gene is possibly TRBD2 (5 bases). The CDR3 length is 17 residues. V lost 1 base and J 2 bases, leaving 18 bases between the germline ends. Germline V gene sequence: CDR1 SGHTA, CDR2 FQGNSA. CDR3 residues: CASSLGSGTLTPYEQYF. The CDR3 nucleotides are TGTGCCAGCAGCTTAGGAAGCGGAACATTGACCCCCTACGAGCAGTACTTC.

The chain couples TRBV27 to TRBJ2-1; D is unresolved. From germline, CDR1 is MNHEY and CDR2 SMNVEV (reference sequence). The V and J ends lost 6 bases and 4 bases respectively, with 13 bases between them. The CDR3 consists of 14 residues. DNA of the CDR3: TGTGCCAGCAGCGAAAACCCCTTATACAATGAGCAGTTCTTC. It specifies CASSENPLYNEQFF.

This sequence joins TRBV28 and TRBJ2-7, with TRBD1 matching over 8 bases. After removal of 5 bases from V and 4 bases from J, the junction contained 10 bases not matched to a gene. This CDR3 has 15 amino acids. Germline V gene data show CDR1 as MDHEN and CDR2 as SYDVKM. The CDR3 DNA sequence: TGTGCCAGCAGTCTGCGGACAGGGAGACCTTACGAGCAGTACTTC. Protein sequence: CASSLRTGRPYEQYF.

The chain joins TRBV6-1 to TRBJ2-1, with TRBD2 identical over 7 bases. Germline V gene lookup returns CDR1 MNHNS and CDR2 SASEGT. V lost 7 bases to trimming and J lost 10 bases; unmatched junction nucleotides: 16. The CDR3 consists of 15 residues. The CDR3 reads CASTAERGGVEEQFF. CDR3 coding DNA: TGTGCCAGCACTGCAGAGCGGGGTGGGGTTGAGGAGCAGTTCTTC.

The chain recombines TRBV2 with TRBJ2-7; 13 bases map to TRBD2. The CDR3 loop spans 17 amino acids. The V and J ends lost 3 bases and 1 base, in that order; junction bases with no gene match: 6. Germline CDR1 and CDR2: SNHLY and FYNNEI. DNA of the CDR3: TGTGCCAGCAGTGACCCCAGGACTAGCGGGAGTTCCTACGAGCAGTACTTC. This gives the protein CASSDPRTSGSSYEQYF.

The chain has TRBV7-9 and TRBJ2-2, with TRBD1 identical over 7 bases. Trimming removed 4 bases from V and 1 base from J; junction bases left unmatched: 6. Looked up from germline, CDR1 is SEHNR and CDR2 is FQNEAQ (reference sequence). The CDR3 sequence is 16 residues long. The CDR3 is CASSSWTGVNTGELFF. CDR3 nucleotide sequence: TGTGCCAGCAGCTCATGGACAGGCGTGAACACCGGGGAGCTGTTTTTT.

The CDR3, as DNA: TGTGCCAGCAGTTTTTTGACGGGGGGCACAGATACGCAGTATTTT. It yields the protein CASSFLTGGTDTQYF. The chain uses TRBV27 and TRBJ2-3; possibly TRBD2 for D (6 bases). In germline, CDR1 is MNHEY, CDR2 SMNVEV (reference sequence). V gave up 3 bases and J gave up 1 base, with 11 bases separating them. The CDR3 runs 15 residues.

The CDR3 here is CAPRSPVNRRSNYGYTF. The CDR3 region has the DNA TGTGCCCCCAGATCCCCTGTGAATCGTCGTTCTAACTATGGCTACACCTTC. The gene calls are TRBV2 and TRBJ1-2; no clear D gene. The CDR3 spans 17 residues. V gave up 11 bases and J gave up 0 bases, with 25 bases separating them. Germline V lookup: CDR1 SNHLY, CDR2 FYNNEI.

The rearrangement joins TRBV7-3 to TRBJ2-3, with D tentatively TRBD2 (5 bases). The CDR3 is made up of 15 amino acids. Germline CDR1 and CDR2: SGHTA and FQGTGA. V was pared by 5 bases and J by 0 bases, with 12 bases between. The CDR3 spells CASSTRGSSTDTQYF. For the CDR3, the DNA is TGTGCCAGCAGCACTAGAGGTTCTAGCACAGATACGCAGTATTTT.

This chain uses TRBV9 with TRBJ2-7; 8 bases line up with TRBD1. The germline V gene encodes CDR1 SGDLS and CDR2 YYNGEE. The CDR3 loop spans 15 amino acids. With 0 bases clipped from V and 2 bases from J, the junction kept 4 bases outside the gene matches. This CDR3 is CASSVGTGWTYEQYF. CDR3 sequence (DNA): TGTGCCAGCAGCGTAGGGACAGGGTGGACCTACGAGCAGTACTTC.

The chain has TRBV27 and TRBJ1-2, with D tentatively TRBD1 (6 bases). CDR3 length: 15 residues. The V gene lost 3 bases and the J gene lost 4 bases, with 15 bases spanning the gap. Germline V gives CDR1 MNHEY, CDR2 SMNVEV (reference sequence). The CDR3, as DNA: TGTGCCAGCAGTTTGGGCAGGGGAAATGGCTATGGCTACACCTTC. Translating it yields CASSLGRGNGYGYTF.

The gene calls are TRBV11-2 and TRBJ2-7; D is tentatively TRBD1 or TRBD2 (6 bases each). The V end lost 0 bases, the J end lost 3 bases, and 15 bases lay between the germline ends. The CDR3 is 16 residues long. Germline CDR1 and CDR2: SGHAT and FQNNGV. The CDR3 coding sequence is TGTGCCAGCAGCTTAGATCCTTTGGGGGGCGACTACGAGCAGTACTTC. This gives the protein CASSLDPLGGDYEQYF.

The chain links TRBV10-1 to TRBJ2-5; D may be TRBD1 (8 bases). CDR3 length equals 15 residues. The V end was cut by 6 bases, the J end by 5 bases, with 19 bases between. Germline values: CDR1 WNHNN, CDR2 SYGVQD (reference sequence). In nucleotides, the CDR3 is TGCGCCAGCAGGGGGAGGACAGGGACTAAGGAGACCCAGTACTTC. Its translation: CASRGRTGTKETQYF.

The chain links TRBV30 to TRBJ2-7; 7 bases are shared with TRBD1. V gave up 3 bases and J gave up 6 bases; unmatched junction bases: 11. The CDR3 is 14 residues long. CDR1 is GTSNPN, CDR2 SVGIG, per germline (reference sequence). The CDR3 coding sequence is TGTGCCTGGAGGCCAGGGGGAATATTCGGCGAGCAGTACTTC. Its translation is CAWRPGGIFGEQYF.

J is TRBJ2-1 and V is TRBV7-3; 10 bases are shared with TRBD2. The germline CDR1 and CDR2 sequences are SGHTA and FQGTGA. J was trimmed by 4 bases and V by 4 bases; bases with no gene match: 7. The CDR3 has 16 residues. CDR3 amino acids: CASSSLAGAKYNEQFF. DNA of the CDR3: TGTGCCAGCAGCTCGCTAGCGGGAGCCAAATACAATGAGCAGTTCTTC.

This chain uses TRBV28 with TRBJ1-2; a weak D match, TRBD1 (6 bases). CDR3 length: 14 residues. Germline V gene data show CDR1 as MDHEN and CDR2 as SYDVKM. Deletions cut 5 bases from V and 4 bases from J, with 14 bases between. The CDR3 reads CASSPGEGTYGYTF. The CDR3, as DNA: TGTGCCAGCAGTCCAGGGGAAGGGACCTATGGCTACACCTTC.

The chain uses TRBV13 and TRBJ2-7, with a possible D match to TRBD2 (5 bases). Trimming removed 3 bases at V and 0 bases at J, with 12 bases between. CDR3 length: 15 amino acids. From germline, CDR1 is PRHDT and CDR2 FYEKMQ (reference sequence). CDR3 sequence (DNA): TGTGCCAGCAGCTTGAGAAAACGGGGCTCCTACGAGCAGTACTTC. Its translation is CASSLRKRGSYEQYF. The full variable domain, its missing parts supplied by reference TRBV13 and TRBJ2-7, is AAGVIQSPRHLIKEKRETATLKCYPIPRHDTVYWYQQGPGQDPQFLISFYEKMQSDKGSIPDRFSAQQFSDYHSELNMSSLELGDSALYFCASSLRKRGSYEQYFGPGTRLTVT.